The rows below give T cell receptor beta chains drawn from one sample of a study of T cell responses to AZD1222 COVID-19 vaccine. Profiling relied on immunoSEQ multiplex PCR, and the TCRdb table lists in-frame clones only, not all of them. The profile shows about 110,000 clones, 75% to 90% of them singletons. The material sequenced was peripheral blood, taken on day 0 of AZD1222 vaccination. Every receptor here comes from an adult in good health. CDR3s include the opening cysteine and the closing phenylalanine or tryptophan. D genes are given only for firm matches. Not every row has a clone size; where given, it reads once, few, many or a size class.

>TRBJ2-1|-|-|TRBV19
TGTGCCAGTAGTATACAGGGAAGATTAAGCAATGAGCAGTTCTTC
CASSIQGRLSNEQFF
>TRBJ1-1|-|-|TRBV6-5
TGTGCCAGCCGATACCCGGGGGGCACTGAAGCTTTCTTT
CASRYPGGTEAFF
>TRBJ1-6|-|-|TRBV10-3
TGTGCCATCAGTGAAGGGGGAGCGTCACCCCTCCACTTT
CAISEGGASPLHF
>TRBJ1-2|-|-|TRBV7-8
TGTGCCAGCAGCTCATACTCCGGCGGGTTCTATGGCTACACCTTC
CASSSYSGGFYGYTF
>TRBJ2-5|-|-|TRBV15
TGTGCCACCAGCAGAGATCCCCCAAGGGGCGTCATTCAAGAGACCCAGTACTTC
CATSRDPPRGVIQETQYF
>TRBJ2-4|-|TRBD2|TRBV6-5
TGTGCCAGCAGTTCCAGGGAGGGAAACATTCAGTACTTC
CASSSREGNIQYF
>TRBJ1-3|-|TRBD1|TRBV28
TGTGCCAGCAGCCCTCGACGGGGAGGGGGCAAACACTCTGGAAACACCATATATTTT
CASSPRRGGGKHSGNTIYF
>TRBJ1-2|-|TRBD1|TRBV24-1
TGTGCCACCAGCGGACAGGGCGGTTCTAATGGCTACACCTTC
CATSGQGGSNGYTF
>TRBJ2-1|-|TRBD2|TRBV5-1
TGCGCCAGCAGCCTAATGGGGCGGGAGTCGGGGAATGAGCAGTTCTTC
CASSLMGRESGNEQFF
>TRBJ2-1|-|-|TRBV3-1/TRBV3-2
TGTGCCAGCAGCCCCTCAGGGAGTTCGGTATACAATGAGCAGTTCTTC
CASSPSGSSVYNEQFF
>TRBJ2-2|-|-|TRBV12-5
TGTGCTAGTGGTTTGATATTGTCCCAGGGGTCCGGGGAGCTGTTTTTT
CASGLILSQGSGELFF
>TRBJ1-2|-|TRBD1|TRBV5-4
TGTGCCAGCAGCTATGGGACAGGTCTTAACTATGGCTACACCTTC
CASSYGTGLNYGYTF
>TRBJ1-1|-|-|TRBV19
TGTGCCAGTAGTCACAGGGCCATGGGGGACACTGAAGCTTTCTTT
CASSHRAMGDTEAFF
>TRBJ2-2|-|-|TRBV10-3
TGTGCCATCAGTGGGGGGCTAGCGGTAAACACCGGGGAGCTGTTTTTT
CAISGGLAVNTGELFF
>TRBJ1-4|-|-|TRBV2
TGTGCCAGCACTGAGTGGCAGGGAAAGTCACCTAATGAAAAACTGTTTTTT
CASTEWQGKSPNEKLFF
>TRBJ2-3|-|TRBD2|TRBV10-3
TGTGCCATCAGTGAAGTTAGCGGGAGTGCAGATACGCAGTATTTT
CAISEVSGSADTQYF
>TRBJ2-7|-|TRBD1|TRBV6-5
TGTGCCAGCAGACCTGGACAGGGCTCCTACGAGCAGTACTTC
CASRPGQGSYEQYF
>TRBJ2-1|-|-|TRBV3-1/TRBV3-2
TGTGCCAGCAGCACCCACAATGAGCAGTTCTTC
CASSTHNEQFF
>TRBJ1-1|-|-|TRBV25-1
TGTGCCAGCAGCCAAAGGTGGGCGGGGCTGAAGACTGAAGCTTTCTTT
CASSQRWAGLKTEAFF
>TRBJ1-1|-|-|TRBV4-3
TGCGCCAGCAGCCTCTTAGTCCTGGGGGAAATGAACACTGAAGCTTTCTTT
CASSLLVLGEMNTEAFF
>TRBJ2-7|-|-|TRBV6-2/TRBV6-3
TGTGCCAGCAGTTACGTACAGCACGCCTACGAGCAGTACTTC
CASSYVQHAYEQYF
>TRBJ1-5|few|-|TRBV6-5
TGTGCCAGCAGTTACAACTGGGGAGGGCGGCCCCAGCATTTT
CASSYNWGGRPQHF
>TRBJ2-7|-|-|TRBV12-3/TRBV12-4
TGTGCCAGCAGTTTAAACCTGTACGAGCAGTACTTC
CASSLNLYEQYF
>TRBJ2-1|-|TRBD2|TRBV19
TGTGCCAGTAGTGGGGCTTACGCCGGGAGGGCCCGGAATGAGCAGTTCTTC
CASSGAYAGRARNEQFF
>TRBJ2-5|-|-|TRBV18
TGTGCCAGCTCACGAGGGGTTTACCAAGAGACCCAGTACTTC
CASSRGVYQETQYF
>TRBJ1-1|once|-|TRBV27
TGTGCCAGCAGTTCCCTCAGCAGGCGACCTGCCCAAGCTTTCTTT
CASSSLSRRPAQAFF
>TRBJ1-2|-|-|TRBV19
TGTGCCAGTAGTATCCGACAGGTGAACTATGGCTACACCTTC
CASSIRQVNYGYTF